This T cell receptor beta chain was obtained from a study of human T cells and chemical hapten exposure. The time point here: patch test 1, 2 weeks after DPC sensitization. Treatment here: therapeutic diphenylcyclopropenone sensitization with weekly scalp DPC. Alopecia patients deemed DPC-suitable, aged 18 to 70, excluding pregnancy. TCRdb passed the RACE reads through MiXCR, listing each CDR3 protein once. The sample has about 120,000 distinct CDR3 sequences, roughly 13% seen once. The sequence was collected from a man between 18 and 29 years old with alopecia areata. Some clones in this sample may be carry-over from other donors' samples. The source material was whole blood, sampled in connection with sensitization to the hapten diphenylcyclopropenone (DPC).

The CDR3 loop is CATSDPGDSTGELFF. CDR3 nucleotide sequence: TGTGCCACCAGTGATCCGGGAGACAGCACCGGGGAGCTGTTTTTT. The rearrangement joins TRBV24-1 to TRBJ2-2, with D possibly being TRBD2 (6 bases). V lost 3 bases and J lost 4, with 11 bases in between. Germline CDR1 KGHDR, CDR2 SFDVKD. The length of the CDR3 is 15 residues.